The 24 T cell receptor beta chains given below trace back to one sample, sequenced in a study of blood T cell repertoires in COVID-19. Here immunoSEQ multiplex PCR was the method, and the copy in TCRdb shows in-frame clones only, minus some. The profile shows 250,000 to 350,000 clones, roughly nine tenths of them singletons. Input material: peripheral blood. Receptors originate from a woman in her thirties or forties who had recovered from COVID-19.

The chain carries TRBV28 and TRBJ2-5; a weak D match, TRBD1 (5 bases). CDR3 length equals 15 residues. In germline, CDR1 is MDHEN, CDR2 SYDVKM. V gave up 1 base and J gave up 2 bases, with 11 bases separating them. The CDR3 region is CASSLSLGVQETQYF. For the CDR3, the DNA is TGTGCCAGCAGTTTATCCCTAGGGGTACAAGAGACCCAGTACTTC.

The V and J genes are TRBV5-8 and TRBJ1-1; D remains unclear. Germline V gene data show CDR1 as SGHTS and CDR2 as YDEGEE. The CDR3 extends over 13 amino acids. V lost 3 bases and J 5 bases, leaving 11 bases between the germline ends. CDR3 protein: CASSSESRTEAFF. The CDR3 DNA is TGTGCCAGCAGCTCTGAGAGTCGGACTGAAGCTTTCTTT.

This CDR3 is CASSPFGGNGYTF. DNA of the CDR3: TGTGCCAGCTCACCCTTTGGGGGGAACGGCTACACCTTC. This chain joins TRBV18 and TRBJ1-2, with D possibly matching TRBD1 (5 bases). Germline loops: CDR1 KGHSH, CDR2 LQKENI. Trimming cost V 3 bases and J 8 bases, with 13 bases left between them. The CDR3 is 13 residues long.

The chain recombines TRBV29-1 with TRBJ1-2, with 9 nucleotides matching TRBD1. Germline CDR1 reads SQVTM; CDR2 reads ANQGSEA. The J segment lost 6 bases and the V segment lost 4 bases, leaving 6 bases of the junction unmatched. There are 13 residues in the CDR3. The CDR3: CSVGGGQGDGYTF. For the CDR3, the DNA is TGCAGCGTTGGGGGGGGACAGGGTGATGGCTACACCTTC.

The table lists this clone with many counts. V gene TRBV10-1 combines with J gene TRBJ2-1; TRBD2 agrees at 8 bases. CDR1 is WNHNN, CDR2 SYGVQD, per germline (reference sequence). This CDR3 is built from 16 residues. The junction had 10 bases not matched to a gene; V was cut back by 2 bases and J by 7 bases. The DNA of the CDR3 is TGCGCCAGCAGTGAGGGCACGGGAGCGGGGGCTAATGAGCAGTTCTTC. Translating gives CASSEGTGAGANEQFF.

V is TRBV5-8 and J is TRBJ2-5; a possible D gene is TRBD2 (5 bases). The V and J ends lost 4 bases and 2 bases respectively, with 15 bases between them. The germline V gene encodes CDR1 SGHTS and CDR2 YDEGEE. The CDR3 is 15 amino acids. This chain's CDR3 is CASSDRVGLQETQYF. The CDR3 DNA sequence: TGTGCCAGCAGCGACCGGGTAGGACTTCAAGAGACCCAGTACTTC. Full variable domain (outside the CDR3, taken from reference TRBV5-8 and TRBJ2-5): EAGVTQSPTHLIKTRGQQATLRCSPISGHTSVYWYQQALGLGLQFLLWYDEGEERNRGNFPPRFSGRQFPNYSSELNVNALELEDSALYLCASSDRVGLQETQYFGPGTRLLVL.

The chain employs TRBV18 and TRBJ1-2; TRBD1 is a possible D gene (6 bases). Trimming removed 2 bases from V and 8 bases from J, with 18 bases in between. This CDR3 region has 15 residues. The germline V gene has CDR1 KGHSH and CDR2 LQKENI. CDR3 in DNA: TGTGCCAGCTCACCAAACAACAGGGAATCAAAGGGCTACACCTTC. Protein product: CASSPNNRESKGYTF.

CDR3 DNA sequence: TGCGCCAGCAGCCAAGGCACCGGGACTAGCTCTGGGGCCAACGTCCTGACTTTC. This encodes CASSQGTGTSSGANVLTF. This rearrangement joins TRBV4-1 to TRBJ2-6, with 8 bases lining up with TRBD2. The junction had 5 bases not matched to a gene; V was cut back by 1 base and J by 0 bases. This CDR3 spans 18 amino acids. The germline CDR1 and CDR2 sequences are MGHRA and YSYEKL.

The rearrangement links TRBV5-1 to TRBJ1-4, with 7 bases identical to TRBD1. This CDR3 region has 14 residues. Germline CDR1 SGHRS, CDR2 YFSETQ. V was pared by 4 bases and J by 4 bases, with 4 bases of the junction left unmatched. The CDR3 nucleotides read TGCGCCAGCAGCGCGGGACAGCTTAATGAAAAACTGTTTTTT. This translates into CASSAGQLNEKLFF. Based on the CDR3 plus reference TRBV5-1 and TRBJ1-4, the full variable domain is KAGVTQTPRYLIKTRGQQVTLSCSPISGHRSVSWYQQTPGQGLQFLFEYFSETQRNKGNFPGRFSGRQFSNSRSEMNVSTLELGDSALYLCASSAGQLNEKLFFGSGTQLSVL.

This sequence joins TRBV30 and TRBJ1-2, with D uncertain. Deletions cut 0 bases from V and 4 bases from J, with 18 bases between. The germline V gene has CDR1 GTSNPN and CDR2 SVGIG (reference sequence). The CDR3 has 16 amino acids. The CDR3 DNA sequence: TGTGCCTGGAGTGTAGAGCCAGGCAGCTTGGCCTATGGCTACACCTTC. Its translation is CAWSVEPGSLAYGYTF.

The rearrangement uses TRBV2 and TRBJ2-4; 7 bases match TRBD2. This CDR3 is 14 amino acids long. Unmatched junction bases numbered 8, after V lost 8 bases and J lost 4 bases. The germline V gene encodes CDR1 SNHLY and CDR2 FYNNEI. CDR3 nucleotide sequence: TGTGCCAGCGGGGGGGACGGAGTTAAAAACATTCAGTACTTC. Protein: CASGGDGVKNIQYF.

This chain connects TRBV5-4 to TRBJ2-1; TRBD1 might be the D (6 bases). Deletions cut 1 base from V and 8 bases from J, with 16 bases between. The CDR3 is made up of 15 amino acids. Germline V gene sequence: CDR1 SGHNT, CDR2 YYREEE (reference sequence). CDR3 residues: CASSLWNLWGHEQFF. In DNA form, the CDR3 reads TGTGCCAGCAGCTTGTGGAACCTCTGGGGGCATGAGCAGTTCTTC.

In nucleotides, the CDR3 is TGTGCCAGCAGCAAAGGCCACAGGGGGCGCCAGTACGAGCAGTACTTC. It encodes CASSKGHRGRQYEQYF. The chain combines TRBV21-1 with TRBJ2-7; TRBD1, the table's D call, lacks a check against the DNA. TRBV21-1 is assigned pseudogene status. The CDR3 totals 16 residues.

V is TRBV3-1 (or the pseudogene TRBV3-2) and J is TRBJ2-7; D is perhaps TRBD2 (5 bases). The CDR3 contains 13 residues. From germline, CDR1 is LGHDT and CDR2 YNNKEL (reference sequence). Deletions cut 0 bases from V and 10 bases from J, with 13 bases between. The CDR3 nucleotides are TGTGCCAGCAGCCAAGAAGGCCCTAGCTTCCAGTACTTC. Its translation: CASSQEGPSFQYF.

J is TRBJ2-2 and V is TRBV7-2, with TRBD1 matching 8 bases. The ends lost 6 bases at V and 4 bases at J; junction bases unmatched: 7. This CDR3 has 15 residues. In germline, CDR1 is SGHTA, CDR2 FQGNSA. The CDR3 reads CASRKGTGSTGELFF. In DNA form, the CDR3 reads TGTGCCAGCAGAAAGGGGACAGGATCCACCGGGGAGCTGTTTTTT.

This chain connects TRBV5-8 to TRBJ2-5; D is possibly TRBD1 (6 bases). This CDR3 has 14 amino acids. CDR1 is SGHTS, CDR2 YDEGEE, per germline. Between the trimmed V and J ends, which lost 1 base and 3 bases, there was a span of 10 bases. The CDR3: CASSLWTEKETQYF. In DNA, the CDR3 is TGTGCCAGCAGCTTGTGGACAGAAAAAGAGACCCAGTACTTC.

V gene TRBV4-1 combines with J gene TRBJ2-5, with TRBD2 matching over 8 bases. CDR1 and CDR2 from the germline V gene are MGHRA and YSYEKL. This CDR3 is 15 amino acids long. The ends lost 4 bases at V and 4 bases at J; junction bases unmatched: 8. CDR3 sequence reads: CASSPWATSGETQYF. CDR3 bases: TGCGCCAGCAGCCCCTGGGCCACTAGCGGAGAGACCCAGTACTTC.

This sequence joins TRBV7-2 and TRBJ2-5; 7 nucleotides line up with TRBD1. Germline V gene lookup returns CDR1 SGHTA and CDR2 FQGNSA. Unmatched junction bases numbered 6, after V lost 5 bases and J lost 0 bases. This CDR3 is built from 15 residues. The CDR3 reads CASSPGQLYQETQYF. CDR3 sequence (DNA): TGTGCCAGCAGCCCGGGACAGCTGTACCAAGAGACCCAGTACTTC.

The rearrangement joins TRBV18 to TRBJ2-7; D may be TRBD2 (6 bases). The ends were cut back, 5 bases at V and 1 base at J, with 12 bases in the middle. CDR3 length equals 14 residues. Per germline, CDR1 KGHSH and CDR2 LQKENI. The CDR3 loop reads CASSLEGRSYEQYF. The DNA of the CDR3 is TGTGCCAGCTCATTGGAGGGCAGGTCCTACGAGCAGTACTTC.

The chain has TRBV19 and TRBJ2-7; no clear D gene. Trimming pared 3 bases from V and 2 bases from J, leaving 11 bases between. Germline V lookup: CDR1 LNHDA, CDR2 SQIVND (reference sequence). The CDR3 is made up of 14 amino acids. CDR3 bases: TGTGCCAGTAGTATCCAACTCGAGGCCTACGAGCAGTACTTC. It translates to CASSIQLEAYEQYF.

In DNA, the CDR3 is TGTGCCAGCAGCTTAGGACAGACTCGTGAGACCCAGTACTTC. It encodes CASSLGQTRETQYF. This chain connects TRBV7-2 to TRBJ2-5; a weak D match, TRBD1 (5 bases). Germline lookup yields CDR1 SGHTA and CDR2 FQGNSA. The CDR3 sequence is 14 residues long. V was cut by 1 base and J by 5 bases, with 11 bases left in between.

This chain links TRBV3-1 (or the pseudogene TRBV3-2) with TRBJ2-7; 10 bases line up with TRBD1. Trimming took 0 bases from V and 3 from J; bases not matched to a gene: 5. The CDR3 has 16 amino acids. Germline V gives CDR1 LGHDT, CDR2 YNNKEL (reference sequence). CDR3 sequence: CASSQDGTGDRYEQYF. In DNA form, the CDR3 reads TGTGCCAGCAGCCAAGATGGGACAGGGGATCGCTACGAGCAGTACTTC.

J is TRBJ1-2 and V is TRBV27; D unresolved. This CDR3 contains 15 residues. Germline CDR1 MNHEY, CDR2 SMNVEV (reference sequence). Trimming removed 1 base from V and 0 bases from J, with 9 bases in between. CDR3 sequence reads: CASSLFSGTNYGYTF. In DNA form, the CDR3 reads TGTGCCAGCAGTTTATTCTCCGGGACTAACTATGGCTACACCTTC.

In this sample, this clone turned up a few times. The chain combines TRBV11-2 with TRBJ1-4, with D possibly being TRBD1 (6 bases). This CDR3 spans 15 amino acids. V gave up 3 bases and J gave up 3 bases, with 11 bases separating them. Germline V lookup: CDR1 SGHAT, CDR2 FQNNGV. This chain's CDR3 is CASSLGEGANEKLFF. The CDR3 DNA follows: TGTGCCAGCAGCTTGGGCGAGGGGGCTAATGAAAAACTGTTTTTT.